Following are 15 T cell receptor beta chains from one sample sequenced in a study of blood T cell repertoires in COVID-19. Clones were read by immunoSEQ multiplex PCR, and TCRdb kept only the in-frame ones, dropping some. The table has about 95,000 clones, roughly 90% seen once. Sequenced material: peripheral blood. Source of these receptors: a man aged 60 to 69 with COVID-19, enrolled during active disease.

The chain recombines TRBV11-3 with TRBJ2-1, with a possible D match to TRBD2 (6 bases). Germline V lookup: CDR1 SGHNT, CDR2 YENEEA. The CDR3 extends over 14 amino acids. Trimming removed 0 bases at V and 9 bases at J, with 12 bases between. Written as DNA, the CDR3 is TGTGCCAGCAGCTTAGAGTCGGGACTCAGTGAGCAGTTCTTC. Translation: CASSLESGLSEQFF.

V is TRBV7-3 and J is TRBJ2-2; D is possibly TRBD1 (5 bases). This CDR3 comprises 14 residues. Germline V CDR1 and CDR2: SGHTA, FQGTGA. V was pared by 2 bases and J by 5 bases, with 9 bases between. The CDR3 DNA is TGTGCCAGCAGCTTATCTGGGGCGACCGGGGAGCTGTTTTTT. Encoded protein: CASSLSGATGELFF. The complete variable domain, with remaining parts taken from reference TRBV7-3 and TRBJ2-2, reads GAGVSQTPSNKVTEKGKYVELRCDPISGHTALYWYRQSLGQGPEFLIYFQGTGAADDSGLPNDRFFAVRPEGSVSTLKIQRTERGDSAVYLCASSLSGATGELFFGEGSRLTVL.

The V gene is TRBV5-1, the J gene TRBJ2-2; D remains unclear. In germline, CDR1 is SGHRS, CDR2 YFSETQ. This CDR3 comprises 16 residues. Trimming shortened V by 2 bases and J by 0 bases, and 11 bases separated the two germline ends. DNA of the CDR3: TGCGCCAGCAGCTTTGGTACCACACCGAACACCGGGGAGCTGTTTTTT. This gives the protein CASSFGTTPNTGELFF.

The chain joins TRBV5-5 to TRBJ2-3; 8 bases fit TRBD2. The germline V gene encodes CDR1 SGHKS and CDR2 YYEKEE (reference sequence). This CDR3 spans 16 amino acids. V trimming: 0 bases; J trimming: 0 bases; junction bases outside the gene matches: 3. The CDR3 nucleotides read TGTGCCAGCAGCTTGGGAACTAGCGGTAGCACAGATACGCAGTATTTT. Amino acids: CASSLGTSGSTDTQYF.

The CDR3 sequence: CASSQGQPSYEQYF. As DNA, the CDR3 is TGTGCCAGCAGCCAAGGACAGCCCTCCTACGAGCAGTACTTC. This chain links TRBV3-1 (or the pseudogene TRBV3-2) with TRBJ2-7; D perhaps matches TRBD1 (5 bases). This CDR3 has 14 residues. Germline CDR1 LGHDT, CDR2 YNNKEL (reference sequence). Between the trimmed V and J ends, which lost 1 base and 0 bases, there was a span of 7 bases.

The DNA for the CDR3 is TGTGCCAGCAACGGGGATCAGGAGACCCAGTACTTC. It specifies CASNGDQETQYF. The gene calls are TRBV28 and TRBJ2-5; D perhaps matches TRBD2 (5 bases). Trimming took off 7 bases at V and 5 bases at J, with 11 bases between the two ends. This CDR3 spans 12 amino acids. Per the germline V gene, CDR1 is MDHEN and CDR2 is SYDVKM.

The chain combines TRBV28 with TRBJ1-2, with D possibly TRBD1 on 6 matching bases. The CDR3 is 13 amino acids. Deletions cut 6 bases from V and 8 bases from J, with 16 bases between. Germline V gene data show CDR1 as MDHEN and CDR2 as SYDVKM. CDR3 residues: CASSLQGSLGYTF. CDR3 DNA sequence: TGTGCCAGCAGCCTACAGGGATCATTGGGCTACACCTTC.

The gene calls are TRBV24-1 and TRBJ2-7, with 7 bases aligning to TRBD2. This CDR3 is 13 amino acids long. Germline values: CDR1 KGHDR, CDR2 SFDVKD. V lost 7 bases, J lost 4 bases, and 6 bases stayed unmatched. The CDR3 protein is CATSREAGYEQYF. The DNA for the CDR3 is TGTGCCACCAGCCGGGAGGCCGGGTACGAGCAGTACTTC.

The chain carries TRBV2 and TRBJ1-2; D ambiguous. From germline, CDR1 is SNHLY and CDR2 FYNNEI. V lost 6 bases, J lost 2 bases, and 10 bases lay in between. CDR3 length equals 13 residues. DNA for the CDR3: TGTGCCAGCAGGCCCGAGGGCAACTATGGCTACACCTTC. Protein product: CASRPEGNYGYTF.

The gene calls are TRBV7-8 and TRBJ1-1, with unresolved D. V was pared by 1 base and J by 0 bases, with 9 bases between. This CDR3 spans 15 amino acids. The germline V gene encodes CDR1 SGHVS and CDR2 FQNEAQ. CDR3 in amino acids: CASSLEAAMNTEAFF. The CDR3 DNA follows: TGTGCCAGCAGCTTAGAGGCGGCTATGAACACTGAAGCTTTCTTT.

The CDR3 DNA is TGTGCCACCCCGGGTGTCCTCCACTTT. Amino acids: CATPGVLHF. This chain joins TRBV6-4 and TRBJ1-6; D is ambiguous. Germline V gives CDR1 MRHNA, CDR2 SNTAGT. This CDR3 contains 9 residues. Trimming left V 10 bases short and J 15 bases short, with 10 bases between.

CDR3 region: CATSGKQGRPQHF. CDR3 nucleotides: TGTGCCACCAGTGGCAAACAGGGGCGGCCCCAGCATTTT. This chain links TRBV24-1 with TRBJ1-5; 7 bases map to TRBD1. Germline V lookup: CDR1 KGHDR, CDR2 SFDVKD. This CDR3 comprises 13 residues. V gave up 5 bases and J gave up 9 bases; unmatched junction bases: 6.

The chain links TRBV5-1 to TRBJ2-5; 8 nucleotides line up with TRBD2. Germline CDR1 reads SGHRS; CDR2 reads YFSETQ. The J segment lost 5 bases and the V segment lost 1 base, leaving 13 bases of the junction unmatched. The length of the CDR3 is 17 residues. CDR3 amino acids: CASSLPIEGGGSETQYF. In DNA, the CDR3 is TGCGCCAGCAGCTTGCCCATCGAGGGCGGGGGGAGCGAGACCCAGTACTTC.

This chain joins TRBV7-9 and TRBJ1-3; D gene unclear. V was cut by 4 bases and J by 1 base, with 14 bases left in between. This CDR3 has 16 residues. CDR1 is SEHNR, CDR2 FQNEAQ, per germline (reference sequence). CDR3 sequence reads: CASSSTREGSGNTIYF. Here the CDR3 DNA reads TGTGCCAGCAGCTCGACTAGAGAAGGGTCTGGAAACACCATATATTTT.

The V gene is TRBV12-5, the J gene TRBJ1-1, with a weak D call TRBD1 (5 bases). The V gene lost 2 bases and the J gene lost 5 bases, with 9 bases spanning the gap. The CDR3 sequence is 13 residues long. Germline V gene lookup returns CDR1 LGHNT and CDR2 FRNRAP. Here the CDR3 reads CASGLSQGTEAFF. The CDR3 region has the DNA TGTGCTAGTGGTTTGTCTCAGGGTACTGAAGCTTTCTTT.